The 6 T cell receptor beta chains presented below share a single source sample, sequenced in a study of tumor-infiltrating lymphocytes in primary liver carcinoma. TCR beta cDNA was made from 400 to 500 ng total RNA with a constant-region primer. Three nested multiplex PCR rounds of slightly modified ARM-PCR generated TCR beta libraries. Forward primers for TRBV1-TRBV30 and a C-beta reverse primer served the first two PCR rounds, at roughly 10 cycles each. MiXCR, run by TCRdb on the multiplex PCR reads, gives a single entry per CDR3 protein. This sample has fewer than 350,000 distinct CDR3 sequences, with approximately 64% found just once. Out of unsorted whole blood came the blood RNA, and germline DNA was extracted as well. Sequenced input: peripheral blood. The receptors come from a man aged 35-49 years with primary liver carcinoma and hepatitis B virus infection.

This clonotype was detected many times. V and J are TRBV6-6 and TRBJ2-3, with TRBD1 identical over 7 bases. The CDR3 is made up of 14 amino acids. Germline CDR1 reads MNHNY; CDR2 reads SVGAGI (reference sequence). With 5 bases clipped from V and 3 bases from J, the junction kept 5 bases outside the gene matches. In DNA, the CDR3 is TGTGCCAGCAGTAACAGGGGATGGACAGATACGCAGTATTTT. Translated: CASSNRGWTDTQYF.

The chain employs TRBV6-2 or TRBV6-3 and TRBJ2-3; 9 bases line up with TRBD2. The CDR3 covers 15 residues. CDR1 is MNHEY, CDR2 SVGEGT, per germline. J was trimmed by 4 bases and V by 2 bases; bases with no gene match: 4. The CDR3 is CASSYVSGRADTQYF. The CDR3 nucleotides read TGTGCCAGCAGTTACGTTAGCGGGAGAGCAGATACGCAGTATTTT.

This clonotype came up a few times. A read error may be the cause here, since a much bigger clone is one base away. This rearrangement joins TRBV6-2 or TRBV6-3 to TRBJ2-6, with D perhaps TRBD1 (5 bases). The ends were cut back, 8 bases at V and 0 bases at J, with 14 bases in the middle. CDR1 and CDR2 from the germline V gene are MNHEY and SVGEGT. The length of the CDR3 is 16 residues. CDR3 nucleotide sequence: TGTGCCAGCGGACGACAGAGGAGCTCTGGGGCCAACGTCCTGACTTTC. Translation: CASGRQRSSGANVLTF.

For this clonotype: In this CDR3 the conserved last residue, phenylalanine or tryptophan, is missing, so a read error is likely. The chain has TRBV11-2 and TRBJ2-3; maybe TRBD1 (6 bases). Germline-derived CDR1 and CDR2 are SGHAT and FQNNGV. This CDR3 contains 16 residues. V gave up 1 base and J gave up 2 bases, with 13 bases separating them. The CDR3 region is CASSLAGQLTTDTQYL. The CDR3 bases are TGTGCCAGCAGCTTAGCCGGACAGCTTACCACAGATACGCAGTATTTA.

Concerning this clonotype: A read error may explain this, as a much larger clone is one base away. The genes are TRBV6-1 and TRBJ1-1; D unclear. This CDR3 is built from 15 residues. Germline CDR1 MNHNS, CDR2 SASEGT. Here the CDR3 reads CANSSEWSADTEAFF. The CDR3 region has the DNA TGTGCCAACAGTTCCGAGTGGTCGGCTGACACTGAAGCTTTCTTT.

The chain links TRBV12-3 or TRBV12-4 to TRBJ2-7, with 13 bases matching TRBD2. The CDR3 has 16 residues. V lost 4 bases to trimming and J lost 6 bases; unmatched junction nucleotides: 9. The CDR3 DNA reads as TGTGCCAGCAGTTCCTTCGGGACTAGCGGGAATAGCGAGCAGTACTTC. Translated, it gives CASSSFGTSGNSEQYF.